Presented here are 17 T cell receptor beta chains from one specimen sequenced in a study of blood T cell repertoires in COVID-19. Some clones are missing from TCRdb's copy, which holds only in-frame ones; the method was immunoSEQ multiplex PCR. This sample has 100,000 to 120,000 clones, with 80% to 90% found just once. The sequenced material came from peripheral blood. The receptor source for this set is a woman in her sixties or seventies with acute or convalescent COVID-19.

This clone was seen just once. The V and J genes are TRBV11-2 and TRBJ1-1; D gene unclear. This CDR3 region has 14 residues. The V gene's germline CDR1 is SGHAT and CDR2 FQNNGV. Trimming pared 4 bases from V and 0 bases from J, leaving 9 bases between. The CDR3 bases are TGTGCCAGCAGCTACGGGTTTTTGAACACTGAAGCTTTCTTT. Translation: CASSYGFLNTEAFF.

The J gene is TRBJ2-5, the V gene TRBV7-2, with TRBD2 matching over 8 bases. The CDR3 length is 16 residues. Germline lookup yields CDR1 SGHTA and CDR2 FQGNSA. V was pared by 5 bases and J by 5 bases, with 13 bases of the junction left unmatched. CDR3 DNA: TGTGCCAGCAGCCGCGGGGGGTTAACGTTTATGGAGACCCAGTACTTC. This encodes CASSRGGLTFMETQYF.

The chain carries TRBV28 and TRBJ2-5, with 9 bases lining up with TRBD2. Unmatched junction bases numbered 6, after V lost 5 bases and J lost 5 bases. Germline CDR1 MDHEN, CDR2 SYDVKM. This CDR3 spans 14 amino acids. The CDR3 loop is CASSIAGVWETQYF. The CDR3 DNA is TGTGCCAGCAGTATAGCGGGGGTTTGGGAGACCCAGTACTTC.

The gene calls are TRBV3-1 (or the pseudogene TRBV3-2) and TRBJ2-5; 7 bases match TRBD1. The CDR3 consists of 16 residues. V was clipped by 8 bases and J by 3 bases; unmatched bases: 15. CDR1 and CDR2 (germline): LGHDT, YNNKEL (reference sequence). This CDR3 reads CASLEGAGTNEETQYF. CDR3 nucleotide sequence: TGTGCCAGCTTAGAGGGGGCCGGGACGAACGAAGAGACCCAGTACTTC.

The V call is TRBV19, the J call TRBJ2-7; D may be TRBD2 (6 bases). The V gene's germline CDR1 is LNHDA and CDR2 SQIVND (reference sequence). The CDR3 is 15 residues long. The V and J ends lost 0 bases and 4 bases respectively, with 13 bases between them. CDR3 sequence: CASSIEEAGGYEQYF. The CDR3 nucleotides read TGTGCCAGTAGTATAGAAGAGGCAGGAGGGTACGAGCAGTACTTC.

V is TRBV12-2 and J is TRBJ1-6; TRBD1 is the table's D call and was not checked against the DNA. TRBV12-2 corresponds to a pseudogene. The CDR3 totals 14 residues. This CDR3 reads CASRLRQGQAPLHF. The CDR3, as DNA: TGTGCAAGTCGCTTAAGACAGGGTCAGGCACCCCTCCACTTT.

At least ten counts were recorded for this clone. This chain links TRBV9 with TRBJ1-5, with a possible D match to TRBD1 (5 bases). There are 15 residues in the CDR3. V dropped 0 bases and J dropped 7 bases, with 14 bases sitting between them. Germline V gives CDR1 SGDLS, CDR2 YYNGEE. The CDR3 region has the DNA TGTGCCAGCAGCGTAGCTACAGGTAGAGAACAGCCCCAGCATTTT. Protein: CASSVATGREQPQHF.

This chain uses TRBV6-2 or TRBV6-3 with TRBJ2-7; D is uncertain. V was shortened by 2 bases and J by 0 bases, with 5 bases between the two germline ends. The germline CDR1 and CDR2 sequences are MNHEY and SVGEGT. The CDR3 totals 13 residues. The CDR3, as DNA: TGTGCCAGCAGTTACAGGAGCTCCTACGAGCAGTACTTC. Translating it yields CASSYRSSYEQYF.

This chain connects TRBV7-2 to TRBJ2-3; weak D call: TRBD2 (7 bases). In germline, CDR1 is SGHTA, CDR2 FQGNSA. V was trimmed by 7 bases and J by 0 bases, leaving 17 bases between them. CDR3 size: 16 residues. The CDR3 reads CASTPLGGRSTDTQYF. DNA of the CDR3: TGTGCCAGCACCCCTCTCGGGGGGCGAAGCACAGATACGCAGTATTTT.

The gene calls are TRBV7-9 and TRBJ1-6; D is perhaps TRBD1 (6 bases). The CDR3 sequence is 15 residues long. Germline lookup yields CDR1 SEHNR and CDR2 FQNEAQ (reference sequence). V lost 2 bases, J lost 5 bases, and 10 bases lay in between. CDR3 sequence reads: CASSLYEGDNSPLHF. CDR3 sequence (DNA): TGTGCCAGCAGCTTATACGAGGGGGATAATTCACCCCTCCACTTT.

This chain links TRBV11-3 with TRBJ2-3; 10 bases fit TRBD2. There are 17 residues in the CDR3. V was pared by 5 bases and J by 0 bases, with 8 bases of the junction left unmatched. CDR1 is SGHNT and CDR2 is YENEEA in the germline V gene. DNA for the CDR3: TGTGCCAGCAGCAGGACTAGCGGTTCTACTAGCACAGATACGCAGTATTTT. This translates into CASSRTSGSTSTDTQYF.

The count of this clone is one. The chain combines TRBV7-9 with TRBJ1-2; D call uncertain. Germline CDR1 and CDR2: SEHNR and FQNEAQ (reference sequence). Between the trimmed V and J ends, which lost 4 bases and 8 bases, there was a span of 14 bases. The CDR3 loop spans 13 amino acids. The CDR3 loop reads CASSSGFNRGYTF. CDR3 nucleotides: TGTGCCAGCAGCTCGGGGTTTAATCGCGGCTACACCTTC.

The V gene is TRBV5-6, the J gene TRBJ1-1; D ambiguous. CDR3 length: 14 amino acids. Germline values: CDR1 SGHDT, CDR2 YYEEEE. V lost 2 bases and J 1 base, leaving 9 bases between the germline ends. The CDR3 nucleotides are TGTGCCAGCAGCTTAGCCCTCGGGAACACTGAAGCTTTCTTT. Translation gives CASSLALGNTEAFF.

Regarding this clone: Other nucleotide sequences in the sample specify the same CDR3. The gene calls are TRBV5-1 and TRBJ2-7, with D tentatively TRBD1 (6 bases). Germline CDR1 is SGHRS and CDR2 is YFSETQ. Trimming shortened V by 0 bases and J by 0 bases, and 7 bases separated the two germline ends. This CDR3 is built from 14 residues. CDR3 amino acids: CASSLGTASYEQYF. DNA of the CDR3: TGCGCCAGCAGCTTGGGGACAGCCTCCTACGAGCAGTACTTC.

This clone was detected only once. The chain combines TRBV6-5 with TRBJ1-4; no definite D call. This CDR3 is built from 13 residues. Trimming pared 7 bases from V and 8 bases from J, leaving 14 bases between. Germline-derived CDR1 and CDR2 are MNHEY and SVGAGI. CDR3 loop: CASISGVNEKLFF. Here the CDR3 DNA reads TGTGCCAGCATTTCCGGGGTCAACGAAAAACTGTTTTTT.

The chain couples TRBV29-1 to TRBJ1-3; D uncertain. CDR3 length: 14 amino acids. Germline loops: CDR1 SQVTM, CDR2 ANQGSEA. V dropped 1 base and J dropped 0 bases, with 7 bases sitting between them. The CDR3 DNA reads TGCAGCGTTGAAGGCGGGGACTCTGGAAACACCATATATTTT. Translated, it gives CSVEGGDSGNTIYF. The complete variable domain, with remaining parts taken from reference TRBV29-1 and TRBJ1-3, reads SAVISQKPSRDICQRGTSLTIQCQVDSQVTMMFWYRQQPGQSLTLIATANQGSEATYESGFVIDKFPISRPNLTFSTLTVSNMSPEDSSIYLCSVEGGDSGNTIYFGEGSWLTVV.

V gene TRBV24-1 combines with J gene TRBJ2-7; tentatively, D is TRBD1 (7 bases). Trimming left V 7 bases short and J 6 bases short, with 15 bases between. CDR3 length equals 13 residues. Germline V gives CDR1 KGHDR, CDR2 SFDVKD. CDR3 coding DNA: TGTGCCACCAGCCGACAGGGAGGTTCCGAGCAGTACTTC. The encoded protein is CATSRQGGSEQYF.